This T cell receptor (beta chain) stems from a study of T cell changes during pregnancy in multiple sclerosis. The CDR3 has 17 amino acids. The V gene's germline CDR1 is LNHDA and CDR2 SQIVND (reference sequence). V lost 3 bases to trimming and J lost 2 bases; unmatched junction nucleotides: 10. Libraries were prepared by immunoSEQ multiplex PCR; TCRdb keeps only in-frame clonotypes and omits some of them. The table has under 30,000 clones, 89% seen once. This chain links TRBV19 with TRBJ2-7; 10 bases match TRBD2. The TCR originated in a female donor with multiple sclerosis, enrolled in a pregnancy study. The source material was CD8+ T cells from peripheral blood mononuclear cells, sampled in the second trimester of pregnancy. The CDR3 DNA reads TGTGCCAGTAGTATTAGTCTAGCGGGGGAAAACCCCTACGAGCAGTACTTC. Its translation: CASSISLAGENPYEQYF.